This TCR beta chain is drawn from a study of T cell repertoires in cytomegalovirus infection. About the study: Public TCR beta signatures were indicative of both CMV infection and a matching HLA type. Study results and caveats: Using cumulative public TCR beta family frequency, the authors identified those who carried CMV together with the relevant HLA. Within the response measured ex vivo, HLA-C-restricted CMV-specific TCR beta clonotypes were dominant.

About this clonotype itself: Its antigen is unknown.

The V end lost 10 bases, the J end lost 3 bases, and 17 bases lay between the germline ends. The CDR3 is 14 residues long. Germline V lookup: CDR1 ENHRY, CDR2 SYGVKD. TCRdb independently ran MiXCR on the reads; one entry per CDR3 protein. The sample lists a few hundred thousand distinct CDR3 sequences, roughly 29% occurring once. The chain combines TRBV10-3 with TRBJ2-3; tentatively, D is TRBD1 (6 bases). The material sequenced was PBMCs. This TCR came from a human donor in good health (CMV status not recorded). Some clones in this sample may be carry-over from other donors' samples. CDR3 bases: TGTGCCACCGTCAACAGGGCTAGTACAGATACGCAGTATTTT. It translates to CATVNRASTDTQYF.